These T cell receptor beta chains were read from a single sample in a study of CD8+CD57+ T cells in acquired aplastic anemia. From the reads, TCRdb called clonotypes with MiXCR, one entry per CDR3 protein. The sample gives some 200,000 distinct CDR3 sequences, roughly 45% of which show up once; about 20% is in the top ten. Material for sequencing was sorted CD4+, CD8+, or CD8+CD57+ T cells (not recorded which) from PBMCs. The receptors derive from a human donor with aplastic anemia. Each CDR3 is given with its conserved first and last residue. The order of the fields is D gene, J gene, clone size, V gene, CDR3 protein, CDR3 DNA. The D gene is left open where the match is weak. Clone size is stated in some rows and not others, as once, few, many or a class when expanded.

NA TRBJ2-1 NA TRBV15 CATSRDRERFF TGTGCCACCAGCAGAGATCGGGAACGGTTCTTC
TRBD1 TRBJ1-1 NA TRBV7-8 CASSSPGQEGRTEAFF TGTGCCAGCAGCTCCCCGGGACAGGAGGGACGAACTGAAGCTTTCTTT
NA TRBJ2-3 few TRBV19 CASSMATDTQYF TGTGCCAGTAGTATGGCGACAGATACGCAGTATTTT
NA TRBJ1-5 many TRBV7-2 CASSLGGGRQPQHF TGTGCCAGCAGCTTAGGAGGGGGTAGGCAGCCCCAGCATTTT
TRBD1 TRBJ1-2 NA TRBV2 CASRGTGVLNYGYTF TGTGCCAGCAGGGGGACAGGGGTGCTTAACTATGGCTACACCTTC
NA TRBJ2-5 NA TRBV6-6 CASSLNQGGEETQYF TGTGCCAGCAGTTTGAATCAGGGTGGTGAAGAGACCCAGTACTTC
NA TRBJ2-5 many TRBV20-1 CSARDARGETQYF TGCAGTGCTAGAGATGCCAGGGGAGAGACCCAGTACTTC
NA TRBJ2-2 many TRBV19 CASGRSDTGKLFF TGTGCCAGTGGCAGGAGTGATACCGGGAAGCTGTTTTTT
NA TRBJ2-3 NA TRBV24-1 CATSARGERAVDTQYF TGTGCCACCAGTGCTAGAGGGGAAAGGGCGGTCGATACGCAGTATTTT
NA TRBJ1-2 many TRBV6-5 CASSSTGNYGYTF TGTGCCAGCAGTTCCACAGGGAACTATGGCTACACCTTC
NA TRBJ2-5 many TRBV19 CASSMVSGEDQYF TGTGCCAGTAGTATGGTATCGGGAGAAGACCAGTACTTC
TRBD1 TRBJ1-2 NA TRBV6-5 CASSYSGQFNYGYTF TGTGCCAGCAGTTACTCGGGACAGTTTAACTATGGCTACACCTTC
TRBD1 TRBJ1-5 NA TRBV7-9 CASSSGDRETGQPQHF TGTGCCAGCAGTTCCGGGGACAGGGAAACGGGTCAGCCCCAGCATTTT
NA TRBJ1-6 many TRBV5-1 CASSLGGAGDSPLHF TGCGCCAGCAGCTTGGGGGGGGCCGGGGATTCACCCCTCCACTTT
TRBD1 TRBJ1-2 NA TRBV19 CASSLTGGLGFGYTF TGTGCCAGTAGTCTAACAGGGGGCCTGGGGTTTGGCTACACCTTC
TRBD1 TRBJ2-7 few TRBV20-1 CSADPGQGGVEQYF TGCAGTGCTGACCCGGGACAGGGGGGCGTCGAGCAGTACTTC
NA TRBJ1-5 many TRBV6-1 CASSVQLNQPQHF TGTGCCAGCAGTGTACAGCTTAATCAGCCCCAGCATTTT
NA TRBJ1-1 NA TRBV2 CASTTGNAEAFF TGTGCCAGCACCACCGGGAACGCTGAAGCTTTCTTT
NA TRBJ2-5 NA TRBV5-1 CASSLVAGQEAQYF TGCGCCAGCAGCTTAGTAGCCGGACAAGAGGCCCAGTACTTC
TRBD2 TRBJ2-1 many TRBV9 CASSVDGGSYNEQFF TGTGCCAGCAGCGTAGACGGGGGGAGCTACAATGAGCAGTTCTTC
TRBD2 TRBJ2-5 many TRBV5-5 CASSSEWGGETQYF TGTGCCAGCAGCTCGGAGTGGGGAGGGGAGACCCAGTACTTC
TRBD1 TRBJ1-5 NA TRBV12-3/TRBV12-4 CASSLQGLDQPQHF TGTGCCAGCAGCCTACAGGGGTTGGATCAGCCCCAGCATTTT
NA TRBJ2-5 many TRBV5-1 CASSLSLDSQETQYF TGCGCCAGCAGCTTGTCCCTAGACAGCCAAGAGACCCAGTACTTC
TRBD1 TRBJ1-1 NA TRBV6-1 CASSYSTPGTRGKVEAFF TGTGCCAGCAGTTACTCGACCCCGGGCACCAGGGGGAAAGTTGAAGCTTTCTTT